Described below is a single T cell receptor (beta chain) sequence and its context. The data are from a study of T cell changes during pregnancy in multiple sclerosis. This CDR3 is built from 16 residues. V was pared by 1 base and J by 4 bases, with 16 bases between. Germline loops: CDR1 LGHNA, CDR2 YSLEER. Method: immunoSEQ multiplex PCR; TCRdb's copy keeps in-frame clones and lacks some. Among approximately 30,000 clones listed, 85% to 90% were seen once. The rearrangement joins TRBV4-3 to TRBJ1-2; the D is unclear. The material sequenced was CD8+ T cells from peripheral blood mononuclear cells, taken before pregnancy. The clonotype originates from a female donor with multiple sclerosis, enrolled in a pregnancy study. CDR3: CASSQGWETRGYGYTF. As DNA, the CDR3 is TGCGCCAGCAGCCAAGGGTGGGAGACCAGAGGCTATGGCTACACCTTC.